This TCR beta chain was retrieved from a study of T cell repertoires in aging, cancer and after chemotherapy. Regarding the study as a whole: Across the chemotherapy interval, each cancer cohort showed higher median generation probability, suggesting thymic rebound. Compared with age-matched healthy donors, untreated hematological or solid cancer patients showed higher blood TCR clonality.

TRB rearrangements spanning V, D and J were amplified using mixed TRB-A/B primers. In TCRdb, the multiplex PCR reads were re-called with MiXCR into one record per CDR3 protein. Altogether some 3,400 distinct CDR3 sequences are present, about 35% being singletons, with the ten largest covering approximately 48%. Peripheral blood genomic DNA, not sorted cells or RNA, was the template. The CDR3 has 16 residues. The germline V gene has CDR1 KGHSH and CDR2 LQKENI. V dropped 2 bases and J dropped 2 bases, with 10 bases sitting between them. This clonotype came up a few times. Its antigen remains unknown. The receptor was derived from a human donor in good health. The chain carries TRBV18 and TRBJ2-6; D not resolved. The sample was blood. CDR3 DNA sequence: TGTGCCAGCTCACCAAGGATAGAGGCTGGGGCCAACGTCCTGACTTTC. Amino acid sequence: CASSPRIEAGANVLTF.